Listed here is a single T cell receptor beta chain. The sample belongs to a study of CD8 T cells in Susac syndrome. RNA totalling about 0.5 to 1 ug underwent reverse transcription with random hexamers. An immunoSEQ multiplex PCR generated amplified TCR beta CDR3 products spanning 54 Vbeta and 13 Jbeta. TCRdb analysed the immunoSEQ multiplex PCR reads with MiXCR anew, one entry per CDR3 protein. This sample has 95,000 to 150,000 distinct CDR3 sequences, with 85% to 95% found just once. Trimming at V came to 5 bases and at J to 0 bases, leaving 14 bases not matched to a gene. This CDR3 has 20 residues. Germline CDR1 is SGHVT and CDR2 is SQSDAQ.

The material sequenced was CD8+ T cells from PBMCs. The V gene is TRBV7-4, the J gene TRBJ2-6, with 9 bases matching TRBD1. This clonotype originated in a human donor with multiple sclerosis. Here the CDR3 DNA reads TGTGCCAGCAGCCCAAGCCCCCCGGGACAGGGTTTCTCTGGGGCCAACGTCCTGACTTTC. Its protein product is CASSPSPPGQGFSGANVLTF.